This TCR beta chain was identified in a study of identical twins. Study-level points and caveats: Some out-of-frame alpha sequences were shared by twins, and these showed excess low generation probability.

The table lists this clonotype with a count of one. The antigen is not known. The CDR3 is made up of 16 amino acids. V lost 1 base and J lost 9, with 21 bases in between. The germline gives CDR1 LGHDT, CDR2 YNNKEL (reference sequence). TCRdb passed the 5' RACE reads through MiXCR, listing each CDR3 protein once. The data show 1.5 million to 2 million distinct CDR3 sequences, around 29% seen once. The clonotype comes from a newborn girl in good health. The V gene is TRBV3-1, the J gene TRBJ2-5; D is perhaps TRBD1 or TRBD2 (5 bases each). Sequenced sample: cord blood. For the CDR3, the DNA is TGTGCCAGCAGCCAAGTGCCCTGGAAGCAGGGAGTTGCCCAGTACTTC. Translated: CASSQVPWKQGVAQYF.